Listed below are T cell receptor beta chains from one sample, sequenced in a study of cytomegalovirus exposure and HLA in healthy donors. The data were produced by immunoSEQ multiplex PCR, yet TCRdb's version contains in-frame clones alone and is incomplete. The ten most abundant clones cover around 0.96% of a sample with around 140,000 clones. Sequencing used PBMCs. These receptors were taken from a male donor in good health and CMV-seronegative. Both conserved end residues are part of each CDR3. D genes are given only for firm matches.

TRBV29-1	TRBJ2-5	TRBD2	CSAPGLEETQYF	TGCAGCGCACCGGGACTAGAGGAGACCCAGTACTTC
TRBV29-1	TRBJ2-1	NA	CSVDPERYIF	TGCAGCGTGGATCCCGAGCGGTACATCTTC
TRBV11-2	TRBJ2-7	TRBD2	CASRTSAYEQYF	TGTGCCAGCAGGACTAGCGCCTACGAGCAGTACTTC
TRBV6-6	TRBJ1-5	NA	CASSFSQGGRQPQHF	TGTGCCAGCAGTTTTAGTCAGGGAGGCCGTCAGCCCCAGCATTTT
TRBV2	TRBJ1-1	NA	CASSGSLGARPEAFF	TGTGCCAGCAGCGGATCTTTGGGAGCGAGACCTGAAGCTTTCTTT
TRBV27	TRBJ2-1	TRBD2	CASSLLLAGLGNEQFF	TGTGCCAGCAGTTTACTGCTAGCGGGACTTGGGAATGAGCAGTTCTTC
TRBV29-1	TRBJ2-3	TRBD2	CSADASGRFTQYF	TGCAGCGCGGACGCTAGCGGGAGGTTTACGCAGTATTTT
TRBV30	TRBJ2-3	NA	CAWSAGTAYTDTQYF	TGTGCCTGGAGCGCCGGGACTGCATACACAGATACGCAGTATTTT
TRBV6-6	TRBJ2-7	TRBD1	CASSYFGTEKYEQYF	TGTGCCAGCAGTTACTTTGGGACAGAGAAATACGAGCAGTACTTC
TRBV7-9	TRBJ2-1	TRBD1	CASSLGQGFLEQFF	TGTGCCAGCAGCTTGGGACAGGGCTTTTTAGAGCAGTTCTTC
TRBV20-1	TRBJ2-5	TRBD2	CSGLAQETQYF	TGCAGTGGACTAGCCCAAGAGACCCAGTACTTC
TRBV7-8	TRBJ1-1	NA	CASSLGRRRDTEAFF	TGTGCCAGCAGCTTAGGACGGCGCCGGGACACTGAAGCTTTCTTT
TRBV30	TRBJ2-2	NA	CAWSVSGLAGELFF	TGTGCCTGGAGTGTATCGGGGTTGGCCGGGGAGCTGTTTTTT
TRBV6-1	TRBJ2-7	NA	CASSDPSSASYEQYF	TGTGCCAGCAGTGACCCCTCTAGTGCCTCCTACGAGCAGTACTTC
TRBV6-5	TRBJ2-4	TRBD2	CASRLTGLALNIQYF	TGTGCCAGCAGGCTAACGGGACTAGCCTTAAACATTCAGTACTTC
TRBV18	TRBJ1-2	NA	CASSSQGANYGYTF	TGTGCCAGCTCATCCCAGGGTGCTAACTATGGCTACACCTTC
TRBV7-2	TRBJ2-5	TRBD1	CASSPSPGQGKAQYF	TGTGCCAGCAGCCCCTCGCCAGGACAGGGGAAGGCCCAGTACTTC
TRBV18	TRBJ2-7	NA	CASSPGGFSYEQYF	TGTGCCAGCTCACCGGGAGGTTTCTCCTACGAGCAGTACTTC
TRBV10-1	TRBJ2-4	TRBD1	CASSDQGQGRNIQYF	TGCGCCAGCAGTGACCAGGGACAGGGGAGAAACATTCAGTACTTC
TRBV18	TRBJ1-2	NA	CASSPEPQQSTNYGYTF	TGTGCCAGCTCACCTGAACCCCAACAGTCTACTAACTATGGCTACACCTTC
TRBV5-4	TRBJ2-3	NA	CASSSFTDTQYF	TGTGCCAGCAGCTCCTTCACAGATACGCAGTATTTT
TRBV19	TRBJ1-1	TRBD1	CASSIKVDRVSTEAFF	TGTGCCAGTAGTATAAAGGTGGACAGGGTAAGCACTGAAGCTTTCTTT
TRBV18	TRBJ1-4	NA	CASSPSLREEKLFF	TGTGCCAGCTCACCGAGTCTACGAGAAGAAAAACTGTTTTTT
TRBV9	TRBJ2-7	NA	CASSVGVGGALLF	TGTGCCAGCAGCGTAGGCGTTGGCGGGGCCCTTTTGTTC
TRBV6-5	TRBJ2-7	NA	CASSYVPEAYEQYF	TGTGCCAGCAGTTACGTTCCTGAGGCCTACGAGCAGTACTTC
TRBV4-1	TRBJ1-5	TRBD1	CASSQDVGPGGVGQPQHF	TGCGCCAGCAGCCAAGACGTCGGACCAGGGGGCGTCGGTCAGCCCCAGCATTTT
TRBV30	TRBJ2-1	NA	CAWSVPRSFYNEQFF	TGTGCCTGGAGTGTACCGAGATCCTTCTACAATGAGCAGTTCTTC
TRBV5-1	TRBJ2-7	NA	CASSPEPVSYEQYF	TGCGCCAGCAGCCCAGAACCAGTCTCCTACGAGCAGTACTTC
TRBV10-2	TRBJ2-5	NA	CASSDGRAQETQYF	TGCGCCAGCAGTGACGGGCGGGCCCAAGAGACCCAGTACTTC
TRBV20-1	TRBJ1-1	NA	CSIWGREAFF	TGCAGTATTTGGGGGCGCGAAGCTTTCTTT
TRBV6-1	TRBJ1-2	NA	CASSDGQNYGYTF	TGTGCCAGCAGTGATGGACAGAACTATGGCTACACCTTC
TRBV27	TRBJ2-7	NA	CASSIFPTGQEQYF	TGTGCCAGCAGTATCTTCCCGACTGGTCAGGAGCAGTACTTC
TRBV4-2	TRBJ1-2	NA	CASSQLFGGRERRGYTF	TGTGCCAGCAGCCAACTCTTCGGCGGCAGGGAAAGAAGGGGCTACACCTTC
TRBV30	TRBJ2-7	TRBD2	CAWRGLAGGEQYF	TGTGCCTGGAGGGGGTTAGCGGGGGGAGAGCAGTACTTC
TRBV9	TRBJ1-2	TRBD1	CASSPHTRDRGLNGYTF	TGTGCCAGCAGCCCGCATACCCGGGACAGGGGATTAAATGGCTACACCTTC
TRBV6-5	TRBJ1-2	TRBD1	CASSRTGGNYGYTF	TGTGCCAGCAGCCGGACAGGGGGGAACTATGGCTACACCTTC
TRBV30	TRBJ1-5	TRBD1	CAWSWTGGNQPQHF	TGTGCCTGGAGTTGGACAGGGGGGAATCAGCCCCAGCATTTT
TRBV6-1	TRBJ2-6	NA	CASTGGSGANVLTF	TGTGCCTCCACCGGAGGTTCTGGGGCCAACGTCCTGACTTTC
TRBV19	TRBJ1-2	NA	CASSIDLSGVRGYTF	TGTGCCAGTAGTATAGATCTGTCAGGGGTTCGCGGCTACACCTTC
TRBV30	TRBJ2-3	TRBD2	CAWSVLTSGTDTQYF	TGTGCCTGGAGTGTACTGACTAGCGGCACAGATACGCAGTATTTT
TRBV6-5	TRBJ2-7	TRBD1	CASSYGTGAFIYEQYF	TGTGCCAGCAGTTATGGGACAGGGGCCTTCATCTACGAGCAGTACTTC
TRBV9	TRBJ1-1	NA	CASSAYTDDTEAFF	TGTGCCAGCAGCGCATATACAGACGACACTGAAGCTTTCTTT
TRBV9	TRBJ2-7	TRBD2	CASSVGTSGEQYF	TGTGCCAGCAGCGTAGGGACTAGCGGAGAGCAGTACTTC
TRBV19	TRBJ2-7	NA	CASSILQGVGYEQYF	TGTGCCAGTAGTATCTTACAGGGCGTTGGCTACGAGCAGTACTTC
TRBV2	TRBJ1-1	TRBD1	CASSFGDRGMNTEAFF	TGTGCCAGCAGTTTTGGGGACAGGGGTATGAACACTGAAGCTTTCTTT
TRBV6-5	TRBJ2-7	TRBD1	CASSSGQGAYEQYF	TGTGCCAGCAGTTCCGGACAGGGGGCTTACGAGCAGTACTTC
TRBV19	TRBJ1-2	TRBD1	CASIRTGQGAFGYTF	TGTGCCAGTATTCGAACCGGACAGGGGGCTTTCGGCTACACCTTC
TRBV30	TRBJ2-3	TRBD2	CAWSITGGGTDTQYF	TGTGCCTGGAGTATAACGGGAGGGGGCACAGATACGCAGTATTTT
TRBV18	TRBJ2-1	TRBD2	CASSPLASGSIANEQFF	TGTGCCAGCTCACCTTTGGCTAGCGGGAGTATAGCCAATGAGCAGTTCTTC
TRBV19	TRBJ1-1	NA	CASPHGGRRTNTEAFF	TGTGCCAGTCCTCACGGGGGGAGGAGAACTAACACTGAAGCTTTCTTT
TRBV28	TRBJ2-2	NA	CASSSEGASKTGELFF	TGTGCCAGCAGCTCGGAGGGGGCAAGCAAAACCGGGGAGCTGTTTTTT
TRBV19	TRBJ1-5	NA	CASSKRGNQPQHF	TGTGCCAGTAGTAAGCGGGGAAATCAGCCCCAGCATTTT
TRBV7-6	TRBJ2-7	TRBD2	CASSLGYPGGIPYEQYF	TGTGCCAGCAGCTTAGGTTATCCGGGGGGAATTCCCTACGAGCAGTACTTC
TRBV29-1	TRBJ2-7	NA	CSVENRDSYEQYF	TGCAGCGTTGAAAACAGAGACTCCTACGAGCAGTACTTC
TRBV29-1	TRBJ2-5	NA	CSVETPGPVWETQYF	TGCAGCGTTGAAACCCCAGGTCCCGTTTGGGAGACCCAGTACTTC
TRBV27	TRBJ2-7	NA	CASSLLPGSTYEQYF	TGTGCCAGCAGTTTACTCCCCGGGTCTACCTACGAGCAGTACTTC
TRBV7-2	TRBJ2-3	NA	CASSLSWAGKKDTQYF	TGTGCCAGCAGCCTCTCTTGGGCAGGGAAGAAAGATACGCAGTATTTT